This TCR beta chain was sequenced in a study of cytomegalovirus exposure and HLA in healthy donors. General observations from the study: Reportedly, a later analysis found an Asian-associated ancestry cluster had fewer N-insertions than the roughly 700-donor mean. The study flagged about 150 TCR beta chains as cytomegalovirus-associated.

The PCR ran on 60 Vbeta and 13 Jbeta primers. This table comes from immunoSEQ multiplex PCR, and its TCRdb copy is limited to in-frame clones, with some not included. The sample shows 150,000 or so clones, 80% to 85% of them seen only once. Germline CDR1 and CDR2: GTSNPN and SVGIG (reference sequence). The CDR3 contains 13 residues. V shed 4 bases and J shed 2 bases, with 11 bases lying between them. Remarks on this clone: No antigen is known for it.

The sequence came from a boy aged 2 to 9 in good health and CMV-seronegative. V gene TRBV30 combines with J gene TRBJ1-2, with D possibly being TRBD1 (6 bases). What was sequenced was PBMCs. CDR3 coding DNA: TGTGCCTGGACTAGGGGGGGGAACTATGGCTACACCTTC. Translation gives CAWTRGGNYGYTF. The whole variable domain, remainder taken from reference TRBV30 and TRBJ1-2, is SQTIHQWPATLVQPVGSPLSLECTVEGTSNPNLYWYRQAAGRGLQLLFYSVGIGQISSEVPQNLSASRPQDRQFILSSKKLLLSDSGFYLCAWTRGGNYGYTFGSGTRLTVV.